The clone carrying this T cell receptor (beta chain) was picked up a small number of times. What it binds is not known. The data are from a study of regulatory T cells in long-lasting Graves disease. Study summary: In persistent Graves' disease, antithyroid drugs had been taken for over 5 years and TSH receptor antibodies stayed positive. Findings of the study overall: Shared public clonotypes totalled 2,741 in persistent patients, compared with around 930 in new patients.

Investigators prepared the TCR beta libraries by applying iRepertoire HTBI primers and Arm-PCR of CDR3 regions. As originally analysed: The samples yielded about 60 TRBV and roughly 15 TRBJ segments. In TCRdb, the multiplex PCR reads were re-called with MiXCR into one record per CDR3 protein. The V and J calls and clone size come from TCRdb's table, not from the authors' own analysis. The table lists 300,000 to 500,000 distinct CDR3 sequences, around 21% of them singletons, with less than 25% in the top ten. Noted time point: persistent/refractory GD, antithyroid drugs over 5 years with positive TRAb. Following extraction of RNA from PBMCs, that RNA was used to make the TCR library. Into tubes containing EDTA, approximately 9 milliliters of peripheral blood were drawn. This specimen consisted of peripheral blood mononuclear cells (PBMCs), obtained when the disease was refractory, from a patient treated with antithyroid drugs. The receptor's source is a female donor with Graves disease.

The CDR3 DNA is TGTGCCAGCAGTCCCCAGACTAGCGGGAGTACAGATACGCAGTATTTT. Its translation is CASSPQTSGSTDTQYF. The genes are TRBV12-3 or TRBV12-4 and TRBJ2-3, with 12 bases aligning to TRBD2. V gave up 5 bases and J gave up 3 bases; unmatched junction bases: 6. The CDR3 runs to 16 residues.